This T cell receptor (beta chain) was profiled in a study of tumor-infiltrating lymphocytes in localized non-small cell lung cancer. About the research overall: Some samples were collected after neoadjuvant chemotherapy; smokers, never-smokers and several histologies were included. Resected tumor was paired with non-adjacent uninvolved lung from the same patient.

On this clone itself: Its specificity is not known.

Study conclusions and caveats: Available tissue quantity limited TCR sequencing to a patient subset. Technical variation could not be separated from intratumor heterogeneity here.

Some clones are missing from TCRdb's copy, which holds only in-frame ones; the method was immunoSEQ multiplex PCR. Here the sample spans around 13,000 clones, around 68% being singletons. The CDR3 length is 13 residues. Trimming shortened V by 3 bases and J by 7 bases, and 10 bases separated the two germline ends. In germline, CDR1 is MGHRA, CDR2 YSYEKL. What was sequenced was uninvolved lung tissue not adjacent to the tumor. The TCR originated in a human donor with non-small cell lung cancer. The V call is TRBV4-1, the J call TRBJ1-5; D gene unclear. The chain's CDR3 is CASSQWERQPQHF. DNA of the CDR3: TGCGCCAGCAGCCAGTGGGAGCGGCAGCCCCAGCATTTT.